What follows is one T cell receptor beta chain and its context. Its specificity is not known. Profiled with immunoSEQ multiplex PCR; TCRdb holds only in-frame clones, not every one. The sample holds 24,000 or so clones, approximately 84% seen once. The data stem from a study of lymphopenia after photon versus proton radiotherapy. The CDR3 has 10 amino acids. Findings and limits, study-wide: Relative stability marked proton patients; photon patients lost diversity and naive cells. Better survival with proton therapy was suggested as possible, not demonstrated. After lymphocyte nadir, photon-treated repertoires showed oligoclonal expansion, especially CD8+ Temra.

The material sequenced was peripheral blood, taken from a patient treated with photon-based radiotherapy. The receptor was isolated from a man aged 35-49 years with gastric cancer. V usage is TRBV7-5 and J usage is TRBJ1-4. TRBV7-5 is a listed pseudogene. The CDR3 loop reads CASAVEKLFF. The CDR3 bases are TGTGCCAGCGCGGTTGAAAAACTGTTTTTT.